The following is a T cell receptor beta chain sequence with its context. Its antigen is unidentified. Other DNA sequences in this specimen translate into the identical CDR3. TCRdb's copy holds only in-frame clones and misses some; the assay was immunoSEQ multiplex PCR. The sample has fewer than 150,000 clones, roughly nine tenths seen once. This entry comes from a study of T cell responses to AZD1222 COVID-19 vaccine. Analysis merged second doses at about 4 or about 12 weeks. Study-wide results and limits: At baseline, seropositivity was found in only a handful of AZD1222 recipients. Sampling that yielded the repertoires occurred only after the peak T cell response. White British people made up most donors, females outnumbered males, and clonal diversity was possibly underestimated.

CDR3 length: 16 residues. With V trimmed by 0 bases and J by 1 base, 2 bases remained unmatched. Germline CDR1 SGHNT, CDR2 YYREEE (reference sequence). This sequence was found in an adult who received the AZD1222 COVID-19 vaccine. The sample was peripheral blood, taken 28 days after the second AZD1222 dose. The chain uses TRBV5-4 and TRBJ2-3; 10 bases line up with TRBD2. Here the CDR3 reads CASSLGLAGGTDTQYF. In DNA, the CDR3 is TGTGCCAGCAGCTTGGGTCTAGCGGGGGGCACAGATACGCAGTATTTT. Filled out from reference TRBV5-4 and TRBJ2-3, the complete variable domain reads ETGVTQSPTHLIKTRGQQVTLRCSSQSGHNTVSWYQQALGQGPQFIFQYYREEENGRGNFPPRFSGLQFPNYSSELNVNALELDDSALYLCASSLGLAGGTDTQYFGPGTRLTVL.